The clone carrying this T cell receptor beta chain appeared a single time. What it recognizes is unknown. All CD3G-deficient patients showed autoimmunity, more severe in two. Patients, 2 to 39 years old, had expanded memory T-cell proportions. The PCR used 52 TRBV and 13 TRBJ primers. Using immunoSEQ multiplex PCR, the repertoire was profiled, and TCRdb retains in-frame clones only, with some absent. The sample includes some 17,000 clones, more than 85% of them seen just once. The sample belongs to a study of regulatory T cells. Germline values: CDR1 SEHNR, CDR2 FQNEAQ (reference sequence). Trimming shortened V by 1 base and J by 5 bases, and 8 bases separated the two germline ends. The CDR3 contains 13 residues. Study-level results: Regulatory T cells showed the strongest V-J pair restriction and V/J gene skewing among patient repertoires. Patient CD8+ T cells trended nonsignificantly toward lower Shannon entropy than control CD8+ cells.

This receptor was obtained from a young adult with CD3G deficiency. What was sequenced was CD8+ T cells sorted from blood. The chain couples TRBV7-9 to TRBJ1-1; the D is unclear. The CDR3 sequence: CASSLGPRTEAFF. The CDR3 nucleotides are TGTGCCAGCAGCTTAGGGCCCAGAACTGAAGCTTTCTTT. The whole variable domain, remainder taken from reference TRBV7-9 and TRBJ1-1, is DTGVSQNPRHKITKRGQNVTFRCDPISEHNRLYWYRQTLGQGPEFLTYFQNEAQLEKSRLLSDRFSAERPKGSFSTLEIQRTEQGDSAMYLCASSLGPRTEAFFGQGTRLTVV.